Here is one T cell receptor (beta chain) with its context. What it binds is unknown. The junction shows a germline mismatch at one end, possibly a read error. Three rounds of nested PCR, following a modified ARM-PCR protocol, produced the TCRbeta library. From the multiplex PCR reads, TCRdb called clonotypes with MiXCR, one entry per CDR3 protein. This sample has under 95,000 distinct CDR3 sequences, with roughly 80% found just once. These data originate in a study of tumor and adjacent non-tumor tissue in lung cancer. Study-wide context: There were 11 to 13 adenocarcinoma, a couple of squamous cell carcinoma and 1 small cell lung cancer cases. Aged roughly 31 to 85 years, patients included roughly 10 men and 5 women with stage I to III disease. Study-wide results and limits: Compared with tumor, normal lung showed significantly lower TCR diversity. In normal lung, the top 100 clones were significantly more dominant than in tumor.

No cell sorting was done before RNA was extracted from the tissue. This non-tumor lung sample came from over 3 cm beyond the tumor edge. Germline values: CDR1 MDHEN, CDR2 SYDVKM. The CDR3 covers 14 residues. J is TRBJ2-3 and V is TRBV28, with D possibly being TRBD2 (6 bases). The sample consisted of distant non-tumor lung tissue. This sequence originates from a man between 60 and 70 years old with non-small cell lung cancer. This chain's CDR3 is CGSNNLGGSDTQYF. CDR3 coding DNA: TGTGGCAGCAATAACTTGGGAGGATCTGATACGCAGTATTTT.